This is a list of T cell receptor beta chains from one sample in a study of blood T cell repertoires in COVID-19. Clones were read by immunoSEQ multiplex PCR, and TCRdb kept only the in-frame ones, dropping some. The table lists 150,000 to 200,000 clones, roughly four fifths of them singletons. The specimen sequenced was peripheral blood. The receptor set was obtained from a man younger than 45 with active or convalescent COVID-19. CDR3s include the opening cysteine and the closing phenylalanine or tryptophan. Fields, in order: V gene, CDR3 length, D gene, clone size, J gene, CDR3 DNA, CDR3 protein. The D gene is left open where the match is weak. Where a row states a size, it is once, few, many or the class of an expanded clone; other rows omit it.

TRBV6-5,15,NA,NA,TRBJ1-2,TGTGCCAGCAGTTACTCGCCAGGAACTAACTATGGCTACACCTTC,CASSYSPGTNYGYTF
TRBV7-2,14,NA,NA,TRBJ1-1,TGTGCCAGCAGCCGTTCAGGGATATACGCTGAAGCTTTCTTT,CASSRSGIYAEAFF
TRBV27,14,NA,NA,TRBJ1-2,TGTGCCAGCAGTCCGCGACAGACTAACTATGGCTACACCTTC,CASSPRQTNYGYTF
TRBV3-1/TRBV3-2,16,TRBD1,NA,TRBJ1-4,TGTGCCAGCAGCCTTGAGCACCGGGACAGAGATGAAAAACTGTTTTTT,CASSLEHRDRDEKLFF
TRBV7-7,15,NA,NA,TRBJ2-2,TGTGCTAGCAGCCGGACCCGACAGGACACCGGGGAGCTGTTTTTT,CASSRTRQDTGELFF
TRBV7-6,15,TRBD1,NA,TRBJ2-2,TGTGCCAGCAGCCGGGGACAGGGGAACACCGGGGAGCTGTTTTTT,CASSRGQGNTGELFF
TRBV19,15,TRBD2,NA,TRBJ2-5,TGTGCCAGTAGTAATGGGAGGGGACTCCAAGAGACCCAGTACTTC,CASSNGRGLQETQYF
TRBV27,15,TRBD1,NA,TRBJ1-2,TGTGCCAGCAGTCCAAGGACAGGGGCCCATTGGGGCTACACCTTC,CASSPRTGAHWGYTF
TRBV30,14,NA,once,TRBJ2-3,TGTGCCTGGAGTGTAATTGGGAGTACAGATACGCAGTATTTT,CAWSVIGSTDTQYF
TRBV27,14,NA,NA,TRBJ1-3,TGTGCCAGCAGTTTGACAGTATCTGGAAACACCATATATTTT,CASSLTVSGNTIYF
TRBV3-1/TRBV3-2,17,TRBD2,few,TRBJ2-2,TGTGCCAGCAGCACTGGTAGCGGGGCCCCGAACACCGGGGAGCTGTTTTTT,CASSTGSGAPNTGELFF
TRBV19,18,TRBD2,NA,TRBJ2-6,TGTGCCAGTAGTACCGGGGGGGGAGGCACCTCTGGGGCCAACGTCCTGACTTTC,CASSTGGGGTSGANVLTF
TRBV19,15,TRBD1,NA,TRBJ2-1,TGTGCCAGTAGTACCTCGTGGACAGGGATCGGGGAGCAGTTCTTC,CASSTSWTGIGEQFF
TRBV24-1,18,TRBD1,NA,TRBJ2-1,TGTGCCACCAGTGATTTACTTTCCTCGACAGGGGAGAGCAATGAGCAGTTCTTC,CATSDLLSSTGESNEQFF
TRBV6-4,15,NA,NA,TRBJ2-3,TGTGCCAGCAGTGAGGTAGGAGGGACGGCAGATACGCAGTATTTT,CASSEVGGTADTQYF
TRBV4-1,16,NA,NA,TRBJ2-3,TGCGCCAGCAGCCCAGGACTCTCTACAGCGGCAGATACGCAGTATTTT,CASSPGLSTAADTQYF
TRBV5-1,14,NA,NA,TRBJ1-1,TGCGCCAGCAGCTCGGACCAGGGGTGGACTGAAGCTTTCTTT,CASSSDQGWTEAFF
TRBV29-1,11,NA,NA,TRBJ1-2,TGCAGCGTTGGAGACATCTATGGCTACACCTTC,CSVGDIYGYTF
TRBV11-2,14,TRBD1,NA,TRBJ1-1,TGTGCCAGCAGCTCACAGGGGGGAGGCACTGAAGCTTTCTTT,CASSSQGGGTEAFF
TRBV5-1,14,NA,NA,TRBJ1-3,TGCGCCAGCAGCTTGGGAGGGAATGGAAACACCATATATTTT,CASSLGGNGNTIYF
TRBV6-4,17,TRBD2,NA,TRBJ2-3,TGTGCCAGCAGTGAACTAGCGGGGGGGCCGAGCACAGATACGCAGTATTTT,CASSELAGGPSTDTQYF
TRBV9,16,NA,NA,TRBJ1-2,TGTGCCAGCAGCGGTAGCGTCTCAGGGGCCCGCTATGGCTACACCTTC,CASSGSVSGARYGYTF
TRBV9,17,TRBD1,NA,TRBJ1-1,TGTGCCAGCAGCTCCCCCCGGGACAGGGGTTTGAACACTGAAGCTTTCTTT,CASSSPRDRGLNTEAFF
TRBV19,15,TRBD1,NA,TRBJ2-5,TGTGCCAGTAGTATAGTGGGCAGGGGGCTTGAGACCCAGTACTTC,CASSIVGRGLETQYF
TRBV3-1/TRBV3-2,15,TRBD1,NA,TRBJ1-1,TGTGCCAGCAGCCAAGGACAGGGGAAGAACACTGAAGCTTTCTTT,CASSQGQGKNTEAFF
TRBV7-2,14,TRBD1,NA,TRBJ2-7,TGTGCCAGCAGCCCCGGACAGGGGGCGTACGAGCAGTACTTC,CASSPGQGAYEQYF
TRBV27,14,NA,NA,TRBJ1-6,TGTGCCAGCAGTGGCCTCAGGGTAAATTCACCCCTCCACTTT,CASSGLRVNSPLHF
TRBV10-1,15,NA,NA,TRBJ2-6,TGCGCCAGCAGTGAGGGCAGCTCTGGGGCCAACGTCCTGACTTTC,CASSEGSSGANVLTF
TRBV14,14,NA,NA,TRBJ1-6,TGTGCCAGCAGCCAAGACAGTAATAATTCACCCCTCCACTTT,CASSQDSNNSPLHF
TRBV4-1,16,NA,NA,TRBJ1-1,TGCGCCAGCAGCCCTGGGGCAGGGATCCCCGTTACTGAAGCTTTCTTT,CASSPGAGIPVTEAFF
TRBV5-1,15,NA,NA,TRBJ1-6,TGCGCCACCTCATGGACAGCCATAAATAATTCACCCCTCCACTTT,CATSWTAINNSPLHF
TRBV5-1,15,NA,NA,TRBJ2-1,TGCGCCAGCAGCCCCCTGGGGCCTGACAATGCCGAGCAGTTCTTC,CASSPLGPDNAEQFF
TRBV6-5,14,NA,NA,TRBJ2-2,TGTGCCAGCACCCAGGGCGTAAACACCGGGGAGCTGTTTTTT,CASTQGVNTGELFF
TRBV30,15,NA,NA,TRBJ2-6,TGTGCCTGGAGTGTAATTCTCTCTGGGGCCAACGTCCTGACTTTC,CAWSVILSGANVLTF
TRBV5-1,15,TRBD1,NA,TRBJ2-6,TGCGCCAGCGGGACAGTAAACTCTGGGGCCAACGTCCTGACTTTC,CASGTVNSGANVLTF
TRBV24-1,14,TRBD1,NA,TRBJ2-2,TGTGCCACCAGTGTACAGGGGGGCACCGGGGAGCTGTTTTTT,CATSVQGGTGELFF
TRBV5-1,17,TRBD2,NA,TRBJ2-3,TGCGCCAGCAGCTTGGCCACCGGCGGGGGGAGCGGGGATACGCAGTATTTT,CASSLATGGGSGDTQYF
TRBV6-1,15,NA,NA,TRBJ1-6,TGTGCCAGCAGTGAAGCGGCACAGACGAATTCACCCCTCCACTTT,CASSEAAQTNSPLHF
TRBV6-5,14,NA,once,TRBJ1-1,TGTGCCAGCAGCCCCAGGCCCACGTACACTGAAGCTTTCTTT,CASSPRPTYTEAFF